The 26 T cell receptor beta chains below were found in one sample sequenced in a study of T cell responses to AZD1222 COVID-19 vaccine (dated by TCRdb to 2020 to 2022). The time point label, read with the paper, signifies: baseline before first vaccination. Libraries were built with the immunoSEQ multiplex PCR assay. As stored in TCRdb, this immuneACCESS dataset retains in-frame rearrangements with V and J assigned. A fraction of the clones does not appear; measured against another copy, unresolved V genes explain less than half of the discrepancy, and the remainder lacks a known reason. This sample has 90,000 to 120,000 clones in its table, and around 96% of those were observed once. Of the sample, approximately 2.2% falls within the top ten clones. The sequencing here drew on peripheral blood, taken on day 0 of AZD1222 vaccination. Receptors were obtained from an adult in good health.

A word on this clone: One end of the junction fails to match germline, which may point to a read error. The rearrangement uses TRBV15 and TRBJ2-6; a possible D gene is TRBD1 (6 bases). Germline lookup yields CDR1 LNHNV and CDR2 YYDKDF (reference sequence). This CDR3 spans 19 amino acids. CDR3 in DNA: TGTGCCACCAGCCGAGAGGTGGTGGGGGCTCAGGCTGGGGCCAACGTCCTGACTTTC. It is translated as CATSREVVGAQAGANVLTF.

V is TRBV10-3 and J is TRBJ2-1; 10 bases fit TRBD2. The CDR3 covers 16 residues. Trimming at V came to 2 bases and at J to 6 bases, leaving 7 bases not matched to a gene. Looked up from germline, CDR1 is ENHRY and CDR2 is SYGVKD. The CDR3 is CAISEAAGGLGNEQFF. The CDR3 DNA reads TGTGCCATCAGTGAGGCAGCGGGAGGGCTTGGCAATGAGCAGTTCTTC.

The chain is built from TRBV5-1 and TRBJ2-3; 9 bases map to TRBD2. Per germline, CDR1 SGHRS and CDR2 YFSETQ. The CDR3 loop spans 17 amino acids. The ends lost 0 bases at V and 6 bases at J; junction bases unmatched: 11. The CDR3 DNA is TGCGCCAGCAGCTTGGAGGGACTAGCCTCCGAGTCGGATACGCAGTATTTT. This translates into CASSLEGLASESDTQYF.

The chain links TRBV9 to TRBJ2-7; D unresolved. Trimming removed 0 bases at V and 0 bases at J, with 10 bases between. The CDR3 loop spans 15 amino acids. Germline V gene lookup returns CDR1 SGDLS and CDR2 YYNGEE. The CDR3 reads CASSVDGLSSYEQYF. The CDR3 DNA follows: TGTGCCAGCAGCGTAGACGGGTTAAGCTCCTACGAGCAGTACTTC.

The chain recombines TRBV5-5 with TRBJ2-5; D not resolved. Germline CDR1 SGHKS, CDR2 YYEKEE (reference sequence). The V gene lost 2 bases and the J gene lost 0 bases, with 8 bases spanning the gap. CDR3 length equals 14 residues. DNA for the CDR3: TGTGCCAGCAGCTTAACAACGTACCAAGAGACCCAGTACTTC. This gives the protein CASSLTTYQETQYF.

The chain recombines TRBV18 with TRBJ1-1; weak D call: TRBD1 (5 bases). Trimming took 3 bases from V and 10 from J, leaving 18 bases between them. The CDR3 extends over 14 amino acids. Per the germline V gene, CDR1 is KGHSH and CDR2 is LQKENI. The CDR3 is CASSPRDGGAGAFF. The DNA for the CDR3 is TGTGCCAGCTCACCCCGGGACGGCGGCGCGGGAGCTTTCTTT.

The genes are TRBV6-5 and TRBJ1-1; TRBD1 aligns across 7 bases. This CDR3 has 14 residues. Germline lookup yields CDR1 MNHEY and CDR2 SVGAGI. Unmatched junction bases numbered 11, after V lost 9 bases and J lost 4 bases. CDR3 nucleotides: TGTGCCAGTAACATAGGACAGGCTGGCACTGAAGCTTTCTTT. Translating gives CASNIGQAGTEAFF.

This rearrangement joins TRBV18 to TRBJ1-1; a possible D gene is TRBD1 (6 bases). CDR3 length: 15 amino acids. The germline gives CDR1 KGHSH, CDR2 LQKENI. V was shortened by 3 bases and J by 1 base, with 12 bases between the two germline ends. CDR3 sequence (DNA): TGTGCCAGCTCACCCGAACCGACAGGGAACACTGAAGCTTTCTTT. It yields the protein CASSPEPTGNTEAFF.

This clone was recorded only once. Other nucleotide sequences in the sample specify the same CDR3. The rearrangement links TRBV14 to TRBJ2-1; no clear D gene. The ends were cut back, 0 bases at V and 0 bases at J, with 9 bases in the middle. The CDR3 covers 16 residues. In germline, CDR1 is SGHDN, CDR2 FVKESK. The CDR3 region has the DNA TGTGCCAGCAGCCAAGATGAGACCGACTCCTACAATGAGCAGTTCTTC. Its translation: CASSQDETDSYNEQFF.

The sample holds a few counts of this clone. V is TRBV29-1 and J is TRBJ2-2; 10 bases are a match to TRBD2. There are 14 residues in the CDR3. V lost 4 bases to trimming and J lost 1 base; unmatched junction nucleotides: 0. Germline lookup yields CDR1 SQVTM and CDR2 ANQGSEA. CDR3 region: CSVGLAGNTGELFF. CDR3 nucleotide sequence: TGCAGCGTTGGACTAGCGGGGAACACCGGGGAGCTGTTTTTT.

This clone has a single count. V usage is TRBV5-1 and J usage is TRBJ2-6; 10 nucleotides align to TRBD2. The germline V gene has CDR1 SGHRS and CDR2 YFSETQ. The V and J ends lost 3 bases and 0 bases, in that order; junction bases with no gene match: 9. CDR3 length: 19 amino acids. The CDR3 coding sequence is TGCGCCAGCAGCTCACGGCCGGGACTAGCGACCTCTGGGGCCAACGTCCTGACTTTC. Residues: CASSSRPGLATSGANVLTF. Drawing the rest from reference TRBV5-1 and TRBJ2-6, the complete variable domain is KAGVTQTPRYLIKTRGQQVTLSCSPISGHRSVSWYQQTPGQGLQFLFEYFSETQRNKGNFPGRFSGRQFSNSRSEMNVSTLELGDSALYLCASSSRPGLATSGANVLTFGAGSRLTVL.

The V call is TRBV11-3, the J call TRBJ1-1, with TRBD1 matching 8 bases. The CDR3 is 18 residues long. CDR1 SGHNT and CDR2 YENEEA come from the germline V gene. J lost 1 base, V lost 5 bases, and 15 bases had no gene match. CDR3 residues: CASSPSVGQGSRNTEAFF. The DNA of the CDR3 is TGTGCCAGCAGCCCGTCAGTAGGACAGGGCAGCAGGAACACTGAAGCTTTCTTT.

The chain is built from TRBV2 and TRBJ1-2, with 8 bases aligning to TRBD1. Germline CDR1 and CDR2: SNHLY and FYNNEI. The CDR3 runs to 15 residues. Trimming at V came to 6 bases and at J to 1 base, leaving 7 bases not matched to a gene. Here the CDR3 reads CASRAGTGYNYGYTF. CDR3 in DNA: TGTGCCAGCAGGGCTGGGACAGGTTATAACTATGGCTACACCTTC.

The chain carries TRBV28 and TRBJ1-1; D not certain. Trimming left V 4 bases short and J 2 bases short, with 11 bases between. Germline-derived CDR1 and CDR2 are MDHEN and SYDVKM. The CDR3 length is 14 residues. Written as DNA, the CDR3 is TGTGCCAGCAGTTCCCCGTCCTTTAACACTGAAGCTTTCTTT. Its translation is CASSSPSFNTEAFF.

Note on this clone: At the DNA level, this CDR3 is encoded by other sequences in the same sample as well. CDR3 in amino acids: CASSIGGGSNQPQHF. CDR3 nucleotide sequence: TGTGCCAGTAGTATCGGGGGTGGGAGCAATCAGCCCCAGCATTTT. The rearrangement links TRBV19 to TRBJ1-5; D might be TRBD1 (5 bases). Trimming cost V 3 bases and J 1 base, with 10 bases left between them. This CDR3 comprises 15 residues. Germline CDR1 LNHDA, CDR2 SQIVND (reference sequence).

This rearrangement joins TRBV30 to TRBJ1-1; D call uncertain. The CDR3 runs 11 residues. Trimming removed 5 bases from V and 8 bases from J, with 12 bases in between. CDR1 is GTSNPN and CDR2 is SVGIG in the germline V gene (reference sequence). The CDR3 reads CAWGSGVEAFF. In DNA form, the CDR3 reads TGTGCCTGGGGGAGTGGGGTCGAAGCTTTCTTT.

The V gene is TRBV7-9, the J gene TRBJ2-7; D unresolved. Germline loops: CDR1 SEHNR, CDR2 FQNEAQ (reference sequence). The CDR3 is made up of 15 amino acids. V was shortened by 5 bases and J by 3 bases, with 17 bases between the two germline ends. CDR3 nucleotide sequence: TGTGCCAGCAGCCGAACGGGTCAGGTAAACTACGAGCAGTACTTC. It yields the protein CASSRTGQVNYEQYF.

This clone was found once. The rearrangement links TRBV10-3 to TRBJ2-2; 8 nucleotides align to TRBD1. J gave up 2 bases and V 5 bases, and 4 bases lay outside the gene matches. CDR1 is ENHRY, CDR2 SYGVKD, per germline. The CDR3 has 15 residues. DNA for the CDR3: TGTGCCATCAGTTCTGGACAGGGTAACACCGGGGAGCTGTTTTTT. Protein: CAISSGQGNTGELFF.

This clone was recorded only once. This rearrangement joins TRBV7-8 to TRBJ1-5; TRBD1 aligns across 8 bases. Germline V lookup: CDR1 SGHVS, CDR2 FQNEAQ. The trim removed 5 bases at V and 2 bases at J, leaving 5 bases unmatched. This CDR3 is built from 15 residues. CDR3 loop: CASSRGQGGNQPQHF. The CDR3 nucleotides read TGTGCCAGCAGCCGAGGACAGGGCGGCAATCAGCCCCAGCATTTT.

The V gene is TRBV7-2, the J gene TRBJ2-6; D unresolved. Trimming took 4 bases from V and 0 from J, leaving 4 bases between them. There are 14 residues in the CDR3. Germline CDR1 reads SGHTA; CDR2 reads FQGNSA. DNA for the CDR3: TGTGCCAGCAGCTCCTCCTCTGGGGCCAACGTCCTGACTTTC. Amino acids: CASSSSSGANVLTF. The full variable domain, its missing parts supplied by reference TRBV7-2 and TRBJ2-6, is GAGVSQSPSNKVTEKGKDVELRCDPISGHTALYWYRQSLGQGLEFLIYFQGNSAPDKSGLPSDRFSAERTGGSVSTLTIQRTQQEDSAVYLCASSSSSGANVLTFGAGSRLTVL.

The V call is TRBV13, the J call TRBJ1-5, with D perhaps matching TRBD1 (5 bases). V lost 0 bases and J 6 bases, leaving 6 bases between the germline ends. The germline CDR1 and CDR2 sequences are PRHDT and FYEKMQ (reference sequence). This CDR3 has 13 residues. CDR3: CASSLGRGQPQHF. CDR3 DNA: TGTGCCAGCAGCTTAGGTAGGGGTCAGCCCCAGCATTTT. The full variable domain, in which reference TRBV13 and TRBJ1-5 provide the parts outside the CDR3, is AAGVIQSPRHLIKEKRETATLKCYPIPRHDTVYWYQQGPGQDPQFLISFYEKMQSDKGSIPDRFSAQQFSDYHSELNMSSLELGDSALYFCASSLGRGQPQHFGDGTRLSIL.

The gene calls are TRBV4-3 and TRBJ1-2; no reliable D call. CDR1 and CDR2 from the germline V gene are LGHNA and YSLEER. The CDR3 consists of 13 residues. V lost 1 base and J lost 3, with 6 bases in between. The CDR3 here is CASSQVLDYGYTF. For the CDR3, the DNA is TGCGCCAGCAGCCAAGTTTTAGACTATGGCTACACCTTC.

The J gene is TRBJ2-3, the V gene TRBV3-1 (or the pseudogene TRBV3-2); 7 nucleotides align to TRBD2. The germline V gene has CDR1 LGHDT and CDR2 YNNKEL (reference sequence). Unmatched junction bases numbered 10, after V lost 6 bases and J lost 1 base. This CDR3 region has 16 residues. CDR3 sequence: CASSYRGVTCTDTQYF. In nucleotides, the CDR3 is TGTGCCAGCAGTTACCGGGGGGTAACGTGCACAGATACGCAGTATTTT.

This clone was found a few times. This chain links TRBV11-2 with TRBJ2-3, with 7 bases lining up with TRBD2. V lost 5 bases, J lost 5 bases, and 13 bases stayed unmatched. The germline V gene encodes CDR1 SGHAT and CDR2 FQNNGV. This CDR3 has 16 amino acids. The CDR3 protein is CASSVRGASGQDTQYF. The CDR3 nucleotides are TGTGCCAGCAGCGTCCGAGGGGCTAGCGGACAAGATACGCAGTATTTT.

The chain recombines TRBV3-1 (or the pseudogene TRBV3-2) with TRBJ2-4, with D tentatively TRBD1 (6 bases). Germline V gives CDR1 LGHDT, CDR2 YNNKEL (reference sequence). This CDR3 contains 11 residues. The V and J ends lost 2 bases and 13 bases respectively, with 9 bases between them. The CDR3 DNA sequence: TGTGCCAGCAGCCAACAGGGGTGGCAGTACTTC. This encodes CASSQQGWQYF.

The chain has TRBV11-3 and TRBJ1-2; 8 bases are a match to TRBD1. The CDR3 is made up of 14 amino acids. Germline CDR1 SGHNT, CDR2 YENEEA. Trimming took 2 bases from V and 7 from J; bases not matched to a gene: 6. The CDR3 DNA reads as TGTGCCAGCAGCTTACAGGGGGCTCTCCCTGGCTACACCTTC. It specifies CASSLQGALPGYTF. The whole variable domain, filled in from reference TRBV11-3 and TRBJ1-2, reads EAGVVQSPRYKIIEKKQPVAFWCNPISGHNTLYWYLQNLGQGPELLIRYENEEAVDDSQLPKDRFSAERLKGVDSTLKIQPAELGDSAVYLCASSLQGALPGYTFGSGTRLTVV.